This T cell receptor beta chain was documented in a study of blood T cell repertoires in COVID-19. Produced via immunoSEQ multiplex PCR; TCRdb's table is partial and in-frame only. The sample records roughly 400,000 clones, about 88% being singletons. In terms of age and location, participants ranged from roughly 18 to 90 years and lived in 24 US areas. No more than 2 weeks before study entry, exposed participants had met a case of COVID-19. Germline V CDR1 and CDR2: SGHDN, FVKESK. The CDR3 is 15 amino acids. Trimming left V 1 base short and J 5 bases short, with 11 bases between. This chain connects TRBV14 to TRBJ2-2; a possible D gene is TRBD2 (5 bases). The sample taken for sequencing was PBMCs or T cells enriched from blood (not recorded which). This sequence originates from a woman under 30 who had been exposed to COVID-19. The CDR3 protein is CASSQARSGTGELFF. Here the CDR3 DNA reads TGTGCCAGCAGCCAAGCCAGGAGCGGAACCGGGGAGCTGTTTTTT.